What follows is one T cell receptor beta chain and its context. The source of the sample is a study of blood T cell repertoires in COVID-19. Study details: PBMCs, B-cell-depleted T cells, or T cells provided the cDNA or gDNA that made up the material.

Produced via immunoSEQ multiplex PCR; TCRdb's table is partial and in-frame only. The sample contains 280,000 or so clones, 90% of which appear only once. The CDR3 runs to 14 residues. Germline V gene sequence: CDR1 GTSNPN, CDR2 SVGIG (reference sequence). Trimming removed 0 bases at V and 3 bases at J, with 9 bases between. The receptor was isolated from a woman aged 18-29 years with acute COVID-19. This chain uses TRBV30 with TRBJ2-1, with D uncertain. Input material: PBMCs or T cells enriched from blood (not recorded which). This CDR3 is CAWSVRVSYNEQFF. The CDR3 region has the DNA TGTGCCTGGAGTGTACGGGTGAGCTACAATGAGCAGTTCTTC.